Below are 21 T cell receptor beta chains sequenced from a single sample in a study of radiotherapy plus CTLA-4 blockade in lung cancer. Assay: immunoSEQ multiplex PCR; the TCRdb copy retains only in-frame clones and omits some. The data contain under 90,000 clones, 60% to 80% of them singletons. The sample here was peripheral blood, taken from a patient treated with radiotherapy plus ipilimumab. Source of these receptors: a human donor with non-small cell lung cancer that progressed on radiotherapy plus ipilimumab.

The chain has TRBV6-6 and TRBJ2-2; D unclear. V gave up 0 bases and J gave up 4 bases, with 6 bases separating them. Germline V gives CDR1 MNHNY, CDR2 SVGAGI (reference sequence). The CDR3 sequence is 14 residues long. CDR3 residues: CASSYSQSTGELFF. The CDR3 region has the DNA TGTGCCAGCAGTTACTCCCAAAGCACCGGGGAGCTGTTTTTT.

The J gene is TRBJ2-7, the V gene TRBV28; maybe TRBD1 (6 bases). CDR1 MDHEN and CDR2 SYDVKM come from the germline V gene. The CDR3 has 13 amino acids. Deletions cut 7 bases from V and 5 bases from J, with 15 bases between. CDR3 region: CASTGVPYHEQYF. Written as DNA, the CDR3 is TGTGCCAGCACAGGGGTACCTTACCACGAGCAGTACTTC.

The rearrangement links TRBV11-2 to TRBJ2-1; a weak D match, TRBD2 (5 bases). CDR3 length: 12 residues. Trimming stripped 5 bases from V and 10 bases from J, with 12 bases between. Germline CDR1 SGHAT, CDR2 FQNNGV. For the CDR3, the DNA is TGTGCCAGCAGCCGCCGAGGAGGCGAGCAGTTCTTC. Protein: CASSRRGGEQFF.

This chain uses TRBV28 with TRBJ2-7; 9 positions match TRBD1. Germline CDR1 is MDHEN and CDR2 is SYDVKM. V lost 6 bases to trimming and J lost 3 bases; unmatched junction nucleotides: 6. The CDR3 spans 14 residues. The CDR3 nucleotides are TGTGCCAGCAGCCTTTGGACAGGGGTCTACGAGCAGTACTTC. Translated: CASSLWTGVYEQYF.

The rearrangement uses TRBV2 and TRBJ2-5, with D uncertain. Germline V gene data show CDR1 as SNHLY and CDR2 as FYNNEI. Deletions cut 1 base from V and 4 bases from J, with 4 bases between. The CDR3 totals 12 residues. This CDR3 reads CASSEGGETQYF. DNA of the CDR3: TGTGCCAGCAGTGAAGGGGGAGAGACCCAGTACTTC.

The J gene is TRBJ2-5, the V gene TRBV18; TRBD1 or TRBD2 may be the D gene (5 bases each). V lost 3 bases and J lost 1, with 12 bases in between. CDR1 is KGHSH and CDR2 is LQKENI in the germline V gene. CDR3 length: 15 residues. The CDR3 sequence: CASSPEKGSQETQYF. The CDR3 DNA sequence: TGTGCCAGCTCACCCGAAAAGGGGAGCCAAGAGACCCAGTACTTC.

This chain links TRBV7-9 with TRBJ1-2, with a possible D match to TRBD1 (6 bases). CDR1 is SEHNR and CDR2 is FQNEAQ in the germline V gene (reference sequence). V lost 5 bases to trimming and J lost 6 bases, with 16 bases between them. The CDR3 covers 14 residues. CDR3 DNA: TGTGCCAGCAGCCGCTCCAGGGAGGGGGATGGCTACACCTTC. Residues: CASSRSREGDGYTF.

V usage is TRBV6-5 and J usage is TRBJ2-2; D uncertain. CDR3 size: 16 residues. Trimming took 0 bases from V and 0 from J, leaving 8 bases between them. The germline gives CDR1 MNHEY, CDR2 SVGAGI. CDR3 residues: CASSYSNRANTGELFF. CDR3 in DNA: TGTGCCAGCAGTTACTCGAACAGAGCGAACACCGGGGAGCTGTTTTTT.

The gene calls are TRBV5-6 and TRBJ1-3; TRBD1 might be the D (6 bases). CDR3 length equals 19 residues. From germline, CDR1 is SGHDT and CDR2 YYEEEE. The V gene lost 7 bases and the J gene lost 1 base, with 27 bases spanning the gap. The CDR3 here is CASSSRGAGILTSGNTIYF. DNA of the CDR3: TGTGCCAGCTCATCTAGGGGGGCAGGGATTCTTACTTCTGGAAACACCATATATTTT. The entire variable domain, with the rest obtained from reference TRBV5-6 and TRBJ1-3, is as follows: DAGVTQSPTHLIKTRGQQVTLRCSPKSGHDTVSWYQQALGQGPQFIFQYYEEEERQRGNFPDRFSGHQFPNYSSELNVNALLLGDSALYLCASSSRGAGILTSGNTIYFGEGSWLTVV.

This clone has a single count. V is TRBV7-6 and J is TRBJ2-7; the D is unclear. Trimming cost V 6 bases and J 0 bases, with 12 bases left between them. Germline V gene sequence: CDR1 SGHVS, CDR2 FNYEAQ. The CDR3 consists of 14 residues. The CDR3 coding sequence is TGTGCCAGCAGTCGAGAAGCTGCCTCCTACGAGCAGTACTTC. Translated: CASSREAASYEQYF.

This chain joins TRBV6-1 and TRBJ2-7; maybe TRBD2 (6 bases). Germline V gene sequence: CDR1 MNHNS, CDR2 SASEGT. Trimming cost V 4 bases and J 2 bases, with 18 bases left between them. The CDR3 is 16 amino acids. The DNA for the CDR3 is TGTGCCAGCAGTGGGACACCTGGAGGGAAAACCTACGAGCAGTACTTC. Protein product: CASSGTPGGKTYEQYF.

The chain is built from TRBV6-6 and TRBJ2-7; 10 nucleotides line up with TRBD1. The trim removed 6 bases at V and 3 bases at J, leaving 11 bases unmatched. Germline loops: CDR1 MNHNY, CDR2 SVGAGI (reference sequence). The CDR3 totals 16 residues. The CDR3 sequence: CASSGGPGTGVYEQYF. CDR3 nucleotides: TGTGCCAGCAGCGGGGGGCCGGGGACAGGGGTCTACGAGCAGTACTTC.

This chain connects TRBV4-1 to TRBJ1-5; the D is unclear. Deletions cut 0 bases from V and 6 bases from J, with 12 bases between. In germline, CDR1 is MGHRA, CDR2 YSYEKL. The CDR3 consists of 15 residues. The CDR3 sequence is CASSQDWGSGQPQHF. CDR3 DNA sequence: TGCGCCAGCAGCCAAGATTGGGGTTCCGGTCAGCCCCAGCATTTT.

The table lists this clone with a few counts. The chain carries TRBV15 and TRBJ2-7; TRBD2 might be the D (5 bases). In germline, CDR1 is LNHNV, CDR2 YYDKDF (reference sequence). Trimming took 3 bases from V and 0 from J, leaving 15 bases between them. CDR3 size: 16 residues. The CDR3 spells CATSSYGVTSSYEQYF. The CDR3 DNA follows: TGTGCCACCAGCAGTTACGGGGTTACGAGCTCCTACGAGCAGTACTTC.

The chain combines TRBV6-5 with TRBJ1-1, with a tentative D call TRBD1 (6 bases). With 0 bases removed from V and 5 bases from J, the gap between germline ends came to 13 bases. This CDR3 contains 15 residues. CDR1 is MNHEY and CDR2 is SVGAGI in the germline V gene. The CDR3 loop is CASSYSGGARTEAFF. The CDR3 DNA is TGTGCCAGCAGTTACTCCGGGGGGGCCCGGACTGAAGCTTTCTTT.

This clone was seen only once. This rearrangement joins TRBV27 to TRBJ2-1; 8 nucleotides align to TRBD2. The CDR3 is 14 residues long. Germline V CDR1 and CDR2: MNHEY, SMNVEV (reference sequence). The ends lost 5 bases at V and 8 bases at J; junction bases unmatched: 8. In DNA, the CDR3 is TGTGCCAGCAGTCAAGGGACTAGGGGGTATGAGCAGTTCTTC. Residues: CASSQGTRGYEQFF.

This chain connects TRBV28 to TRBJ2-7, with 11 bases lining up with TRBD1. The CDR3 contains 15 residues. Germline V gene lookup returns CDR1 MDHEN and CDR2 SYDVKM. V was clipped by 2 bases and J by 1 base; unmatched bases: 1. CDR3 sequence: CASSLGTGGSYEQYF. For the CDR3, the DNA is TGTGCCAGCAGTTTAGGGACAGGGGGTTCCTACGAGCAGTACTTC. The full variable domain, completed using reference TRBV28 and TRBJ2-7, is DVKVTQSSRYLVKRTGEKVFLECVQDMDHENMFWYRQDPGLGLRLIYFSYDVKMKEKGDIPEGYSVSREKKERFSLILESASTNQTSMYLCASSLGTGGSYEQYFGPGTRLTVT.

CDR3: CASSYGSTGTNYGYTF. In DNA form, the CDR3 reads TGTGCCAGCAGTTACGGTTCGACGGGAACTAACTATGGCTACACCTTC. The V and J genes are TRBV6-5 and TRBJ1-2; D is unresolved. From germline, CDR1 is MNHEY and CDR2 SVGAGI. V shed 2 bases and J shed 0 bases, with 13 bases lying between them. This CDR3 contains 16 residues.

This chain connects TRBV7-8 to TRBJ2-1; possible D gene TRBD2, 6 bases. The V and J ends lost 5 bases and 10 bases respectively, with 24 bases between them. The CDR3 totals 16 residues. Looked up from germline, CDR1 is SGHVS and CDR2 is FQNEAQ. The DNA of the CDR3 is TGTGCCAGCAGCCAAGGGACGGGAGTTTTTGGAGAGGAGCAGTTCTTC. This translates into CASSQGTGVFGEEQFF.

The chain carries TRBV7-9 and TRBJ2-3; 9 bases agree with TRBD2. The V segment lost 2 bases and the J segment 1 base; nucleotides outside the gene matches: 7. This CDR3 region has 17 residues. Germline-derived CDR1 and CDR2 are SEHNR and FQNEAQ (reference sequence). The CDR3 region is CASSLRRTSAGTDTQYF. DNA for the CDR3: TGTGCCAGCAGCTTACGACGGACTAGCGCCGGCACAGATACGCAGTATTTT.

J is TRBJ1-3 and V is TRBV19; D is unclear. V was shortened by 6 bases and J by 0 bases, with 12 bases between the two germline ends. Germline V CDR1 and CDR2: LNHDA, SQIVND (reference sequence). The length of the CDR3 is 15 residues. The CDR3 bases are TGTGCCAGTAGACATGATCGGGCCTCTGGAAACACCATATATTTT. Its translation is CASRHDRASGNTIYF. Based on the CDR3 plus reference TRBV19 and TRBJ1-3, the full variable domain is DGGITQSPKYLFRKEGQNVTLSCEQNLNHDAMYWYRQDPGQGLRLIYYSQIVNDFQKGDIAEGYSVSREKKESFPLTVTSAQKNPTAFYLCASRHDRASGNTIYFGEGSWLTVV.